These T cell receptor beta chains were read from a single sample in a study of CD8 T cells in ankylosing spondylitis. TCRdb independently ran MiXCR on the 5' RACE reads; one entry per CDR3 protein. The table records roughly 700,000 distinct CDR3 sequences, 15% to 20% of them present only once. Source material: blood, either unsorted or a sorted T cell fraction (not recorded which). All receptors derive from a male donor with ankylosing spondylitis. CDR3s include the opening cysteine and the closing phenylalanine or tryptophan. A D gene is named only where the DNA matches it firmly. A row's size may be missing; if present it is once, few, many or a size class.

clone_size | d_call | j_call | v_call | cdr3_nt | cdr3_aa
- | TRBD2 | TRBJ2-1 | TRBV28 | TGTGCCAGCGCCGGGACTAGCGGTTACAATGAGCAGTTCTTC | CASAGTSGYNEQFF
many | - | TRBJ1-5 | TRBV9 | TGTGCCAGCAGCGCGGGACATGGCAATCAGCCCCAGCATTTT | CASSAGHGNQPQHF
few | TRBD2 | TRBJ2-7 | TRBV6-2/TRBV6-3 | TGTGCCAGCAATGAGGGCGGGGGATCCTACGAGCAGTACTTC | CASNEGGGSYEQYF
few | - | TRBJ2-1 | TRBV6-1 | TGTGCCAGCAGACGTACCGGGACTGGGGGTGAGCAGTTCTTC | CASRRTGTGGEQFF
few | - | TRBJ2-1 | TRBV27 | TGTGCCAGCAGTTACGAAGCCCCAAGCTCCTACAATGAGCAGTTCTTC | CASSYEAPSSYNEQFF
- | - | TRBJ2-2 | TRBV7-2 | TGTGCCAGCAGCTTACAGCAAACCGGGGAGCTGTTTTTT | CASSLQQTGELFF
few | TRBD1 | TRBJ1-1 | TRBV18 | TGTGCCAGCTCACCCACGCCTCTGTCCCCGGGACAGTCAAGAACCTCTGAAGCTTTCTTT | CASSPTPLSPGQSRTSEAFF
- | - | TRBJ1-1 | TRBV21-1 | TGTGCCAGCAGCAAAGGAAGGTGCAGGGGGCAGAACACTGAAGCTTTCTTT | CASSKGRCRGQNTEAFF
- | - | TRBJ1-4 | TRBV2 | TGTGCCAGCAGTGAAGTGGCCTTAACTAATGAAAAACTGTTTTTT | CASSEVALTNEKLFF
many | - | TRBJ1-2 | TRBV12-3/TRBV12-4 | TGTGCCAGCAGTCCTGGGCCTAGCTATGGCTACACCTTC | CASSPGPSYGYTF
- | - | TRBJ1-1 | TRBV5-1 | TGCGCCAGTCTGGACGGGGGGACGAACACTGAAGCTTTCTTT | CASLDGGTNTEAFF
- | - | TRBJ2-1 | TRBV12-3/TRBV12-4 | TGTGCCAGCAGTTTCCCCCGCAATGAGCAGTTCTTC | CASSFPRNEQFF
- | TRBD1 | TRBJ2-7 | TRBV29-1 | TGCAGCGTTGATGGACAGGGGTACTACGAGCAGTACTTC | CSVDGQGYYEQYF
- | - | TRBJ2-7 | TRBV20-1 | TGCAGTGCTAGAGGCCCGACAGGAAACTACGAGCAGTACTTC | CSARGPTGNYEQYF
few | TRBD2 | TRBJ2-5 | TRBV20-1 | TGCAGTGCTCGTCGTGGACTAGCGGGTGTTGGGGCCCAGTACTTC | CSARRGLAGVGAQYF
- | - | TRBJ2-5 | TRBV11-1 | TGTGCCAGCAGCTTGGAGACAGGAGTGAAGACCCAGTACTTC | CASSLETGVKTQYF
- | - | TRBJ2-7 | TRBV30 | TGTGCCTGGAGTGTCCAGGAAGAAAACGAGCAGTACTTC | CAWSVQEENEQYF
many | - | TRBJ1-2 | TRBV20-1 | TGCAGTGCTAGAGGGGGAGTCACCTATGGCTACACCTTC | CSARGGVTYGYTF
- | - | TRBJ1-5 | TRBV6-1 | TGTGCCAGCAGTCTAGGAGGGGGAGGTCGTAGCAATCAGCCCCAGCATTTT | CASSLGGGGRSNQPQHF
- | TRBD1 | TRBJ2-2 | TRBV29-1 | TGCAGCGTTGAAGGTGACAGGGGCACCGGGGAGCTGTTTTTT | CSVEGDRGTGELFF
few | TRBD2 | TRBJ2-1 | TRBV20-1 | TGCAGTGCTAGAGGAGGAGCGGGAGCGGGTGAGCAGTTCTTC | CSARGGAGAGEQFF
- | - | TRBJ1-5 | TRBV3-1 | TGTGCCAGCAGCTCGGGGGTTACCAATCAGCCCCAGCATTTT | CASSSGVTNQPQHF
- | TRBD2 | TRBJ2-5 | TRBV11-2 | TGTGCCAGCAGCTTAGATGGGGCGGGGGAAGAGACCCAGTACTTC | CASSLDGAGEETQYF
once | - | TRBJ1-2 | TRBV30 | TGTGCCTTCCGGTGGCAGAATGGCTACACCTTC | CAFRWQNGYTF
many | - | TRBJ2-5 | TRBV29-1 | TGCAGCGTTGAGGGGGGGGACAACCAAGAGACCCAGTACTTC | CSVEGGDNQETQYF
- | - | TRBJ2-3 | TRBV7-3 | TGTGCCAGCAGCTATCAAGCCCGGGGGAGCACAGATACGCAGTATTTT | CASSYQARGSTDTQYF
- | - | TRBJ2-7 | TRBV20-1 | TGCAGTGCTAGAGCTCAGGGCCAGCTCGGGGACGAGCAGTACTTC | CSARAQGQLGDEQYF
many | TRBD2 | TRBJ2-1 | TRBV12-3/TRBV12-4 | TGTGCCAGCAGCCTATTAGGACTAGCGGGGTACAATGAGCAGTTCTTC | CASSLLGLAGYNEQFF
many | TRBD1 | TRBJ1-5 | TRBV4-2 | TGTGCCAGCAGCCAAGACAGGGGGGACGCCAATCAGCCCCAGCATTTT | CASSQDRGDANQPQHF
- | - | TRBJ1-5 | TRBV6-1 | TGTGCCAGCAGCTCAGCCGACAGGTGGTCAGGACAGCCCCAGCATTTT | CASSSADRWSGQPQHF
- | TRBD2 | TRBJ2-3 | TRBV5-1 | TGCGCCAGCAGCTTGGGGGTAGCGGGGGGTTCAGATACGCAGTATTTT | CASSLGVAGGSDTQYF
few | - | TRBJ2-3 | TRBV18 | TGTGCCAGCTCACCCCCTAGAGGGACAGATACGCAGTATTTT | CASSPPRGTDTQYF
- | - | TRBJ2-7 | TRBV4-2 | TGTGCCAGCAGCCAGGGGGGCGCTACTCCCTACGAGCAGTACTTC | CASSQGGATPYEQYF
few | - | TRBJ1-4 | TRBV7-9 | TGTGCCAGCAGCTTAGCGTTGGCAGGCCAGAATGAAAAACTGTTTTTT | CASSLALAGQNEKLFF
- | - | TRBJ2-3 | TRBV12-3/TRBV12-4 | TGTGCCAGCAACTTGGGAGACAGCAGCACAGATACGCAGTATTTT | CASNLGDSSTDTQYF
- | TRBD1 | TRBJ1-1 | TRBV12-5 | TGTGCTAGTGGACTCACAGGGGTGAACACTGAAGCTTTCTTT | CASGLTGVNTEAFF
many | - | TRBJ2-5 | TRBV11-2 | TGTGCCAGCAGCCAACTCCAGGGTGCAGGGGGGTTCCAGTACTTC | CASSQLQGAGGFQYF
- | - | TRBJ1-2 | TRBV7-8 | TGTGCCAGCAGCTTGGACAGCGTCTATGGCTACACCTTC | CASSLDSVYGYTF
- | - | TRBJ2-5 | TRBV12-3/TRBV12-4 | TGTGCCAGCACGCAAGTGGGAGCTAAACAAGAGACCCAGTACTTC | CASTQVGAKQETQYF
few | - | TRBJ1-1 | TRBV11-2 | TGTGCCAGCAGTAGGCCCCGGGGGGACACTGAAGCTTTCTTT | CASSRPRGDTEAFF
- | - | TRBJ2-7 | TRBV3-1 | TGTGCCAGCAGCCAAGATTTTTGGGGCAAAAACCGGGACTTC | CASSQDFWGKNRDF
few | TRBD2 | TRBJ2-4 | TRBV29-1 | TGCAGCGTTGACCCTAGCGGCAAAAACATTCAGTACTTC | CSVDPSGKNIQYF
- | - | TRBJ1-4 | TRBV27 | TGTGCCAGCACCCAAAATCGAGGAAGCTTCTCTGCAACTAATGAAAAACTGTTTTTT | CASTQNRGSFSATNEKLFF
- | - | TRBJ2-3 | TRBV9 | TGTGCCAGCTCAGGAGCGCTTTTTAGCACAGATACGCAGTATTTT | CASSGALFSTDTQYF
few | - | TRBJ2-7 | TRBV29-1 | TGCAGCGTTGGGTGGGACCTAAAAAACGAGCAGTACTTC | CSVGWDLKNEQYF
many | - | TRBJ2-3 | TRBV24-1 | TGTGCCACCAGTGATTCTGGATATAACACAGATACGCAGTATTTT | CATSDSGYNTDTQYF
few | - | TRBJ2-3 | TRBV15 | TGTGCCACCAGCAAACCTGGGTCTATGAGCACAGATACGCAGTATTTT | CATSKPGSMSTDTQYF
- | - | TRBJ2-3 | TRBV20-1 | TGCAGTGCTAGAGATTGGCCTAGCGTGGGAGATACGCAGTATTTT | CSARDWPSVGDTQYF
many | TRBD1 | TRBJ1-1 | TRBV3-1 | TGTGCCAGCAGCCGTAAGACAGGGGTAAAGAACACTGAAGCTTTCTTT | CASSRKTGVKNTEAFF
- | TRBD1 | TRBJ2-3 | TRBV4-1 | TGCGCCAGCAGCCGAGGACAGGGTGGGGCAGATACGCAGTATTTT | CASSRGQGGADTQYF